This entry is about one TCR beta chain. The sample originates from a study of T cell changes during pregnancy in multiple sclerosis. V lost 3 bases and J lost 0, with 16 bases in between. CDR3 length: 17 residues. The germline CDR1 and CDR2 sequences are SGDLS and YYNGEE. Libraries were prepared by immunoSEQ multiplex PCR; TCRdb keeps only in-frame clonotypes and omits some of them. The sample has around 100,000 clones; around 93% are singletons. This TCR came from a female donor with multiple sclerosis, enrolled in a pregnancy study. The chain uses TRBV9 and TRBJ1-3; D unresolved. The source was peripheral blood, collected after pregnancy. The CDR3, as DNA: TGTGCCAGCAGCGCTAGGCCCAGACCATCCTCTGGAAACACCATATATTTT. This translates into CASSARPRPSSGNTIYF.